This TCR beta chain is from a study of tumor T cells in aggressive B-cell lymphoma. Only in-frame clones appear in the TCRdb table, and some are missing; sequencing was by immunoSEQ multiplex PCR. Among 7,000 to 9,500 clones listed, around 83% were seen once. The sample consisted of tumor tissue. This receptor was obtained from an adult with diffuse large B cell lymphoma.

In nucleotides, the CDR3 is TGCGCCAGCTACTCCGGGACCAAAACAGGGGTTATAAACTATGGCTACACCTTC. It specifies CASYSGTKTGVINYGYTF. The chain employs TRBV10-2 and TRBJ1-2, with 7 bases matching TRBD1. The CDR3 runs 18 residues. Germline V gives CDR1 WSHSY, CDR2 SAAADI. The J segment lost 2 bases and the V segment lost 8 bases, leaving 20 bases of the junction unmatched.